This T cell receptor (beta chain) was profiled in a study of cytomegalovirus exposure and HLA in healthy donors. Study-wide results and caveats: The classifier reportedly diagnosed cytomegalovirus status with high sensitivity and specificity. CMV serostatus stood as the only immune exposure information on hand. Some TCR beta chains (roughly 150 of them) were listed as cytomegalovirus-associated.

V was clipped by 2 bases and J by 0 bases, with 8 bases between them. Germline V CDR1 and CDR2: SNHLY, FYNNEI. This CDR3 is built from 15 residues. Note on this clone: Its antigen remains unknown.

The PCR used 60 Vbeta and 13 Jbeta primers. Data came from immunoSEQ multiplex PCR; TCRdb stores just in-frame clones and leaves some out. This sample has under 200,000 clones; around 75% occur once, and the top ten carry around 2.5%. The sequencing input was PBMCs. V is TRBV2 and J is TRBJ1-3; D might be TRBD1 (5 bases). This TCR came from a female donor in good health and CMV-seronegative. CDR3 in amino acids: CASSEQGLSGNTIYF. Written as DNA, the CDR3 is TGTGCCAGCAGTGAACAGGGCCTCTCTGGAAACACCATATATTTT.